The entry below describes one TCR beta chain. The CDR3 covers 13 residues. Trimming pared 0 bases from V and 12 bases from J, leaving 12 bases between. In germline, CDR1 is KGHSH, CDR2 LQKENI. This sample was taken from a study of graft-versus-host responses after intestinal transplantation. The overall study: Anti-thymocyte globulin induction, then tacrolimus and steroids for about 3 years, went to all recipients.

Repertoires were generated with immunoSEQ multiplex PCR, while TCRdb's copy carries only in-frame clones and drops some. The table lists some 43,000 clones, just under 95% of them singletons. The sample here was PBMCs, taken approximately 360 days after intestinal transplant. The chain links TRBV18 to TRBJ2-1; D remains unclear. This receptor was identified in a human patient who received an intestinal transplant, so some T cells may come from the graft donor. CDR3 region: CASSPPAPAVQFF. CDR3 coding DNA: TGTGCCAGCTCACCACCTGCGCCGGCCGTGCAGTTCTTC.